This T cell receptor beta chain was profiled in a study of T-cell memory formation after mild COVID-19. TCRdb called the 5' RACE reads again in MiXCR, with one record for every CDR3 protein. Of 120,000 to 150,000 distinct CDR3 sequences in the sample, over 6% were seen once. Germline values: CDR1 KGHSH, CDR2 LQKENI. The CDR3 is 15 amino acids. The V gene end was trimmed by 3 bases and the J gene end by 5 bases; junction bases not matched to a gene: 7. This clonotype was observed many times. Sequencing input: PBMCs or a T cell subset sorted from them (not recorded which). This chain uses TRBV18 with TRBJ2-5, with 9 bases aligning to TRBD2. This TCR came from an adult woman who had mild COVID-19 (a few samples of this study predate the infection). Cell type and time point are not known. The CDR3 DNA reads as TGTGCCAGCTCACCCAACCAAGGACTAGCGGAGACCCAGTACTTC. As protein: CASSPNQGLAETQYF.